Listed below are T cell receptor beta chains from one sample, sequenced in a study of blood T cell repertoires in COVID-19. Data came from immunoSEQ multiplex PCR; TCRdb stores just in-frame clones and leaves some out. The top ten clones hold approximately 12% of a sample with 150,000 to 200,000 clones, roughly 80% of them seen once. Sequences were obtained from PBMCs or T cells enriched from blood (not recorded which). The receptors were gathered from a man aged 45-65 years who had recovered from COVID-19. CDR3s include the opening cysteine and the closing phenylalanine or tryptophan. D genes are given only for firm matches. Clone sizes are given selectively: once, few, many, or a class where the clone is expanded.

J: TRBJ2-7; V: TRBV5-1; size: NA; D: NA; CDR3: CASSLEEGPDYEQYF; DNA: TGCGCCAGCAGCTTGGAGGAGGGCCCAGACTACGAGCAGTACTTC
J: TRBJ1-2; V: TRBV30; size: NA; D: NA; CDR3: CAWSPSATMNYGYTF; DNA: TGTGCCTGGAGTCCCTCCGCGACAATGAACTATGGCTACACCTTC
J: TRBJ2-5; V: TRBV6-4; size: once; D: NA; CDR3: CASSDSYPGVPETQYF; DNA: TGTGCCAGCAGTGACTCATACCCCGGAGTTCCGGAGACCCAGTACTTC
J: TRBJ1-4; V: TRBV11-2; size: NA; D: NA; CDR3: CASSALQYGNEKLFF; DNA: TGTGCCAGCAGCGCGTTACAGTACGGTAATGAAAAACTGTTTTTT
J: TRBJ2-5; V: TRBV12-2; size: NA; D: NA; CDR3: CASRLAGSPGGATQETQYF; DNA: TGTGCAAGTCGCTTAGCGGGGTCGCCGGGGGGGGCCACCCAAGAGACCCAGTACTTC
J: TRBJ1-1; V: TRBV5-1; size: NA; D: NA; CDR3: CASSGQRNTEAFF; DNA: TGCGCCAGCAGCGGGCAGAGGAACACTGAAGCTTTCTTT
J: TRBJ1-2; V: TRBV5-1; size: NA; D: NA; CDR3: CASSLQAGNYGYTF; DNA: TGCGCCAGCAGCTTGCAAGCAGGGAACTATGGCTACACCTTC
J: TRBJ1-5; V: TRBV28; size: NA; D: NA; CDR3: CANLLQGQPQHF; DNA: TGTGCCAACCTCCTCCAGGGGCAGCCCCAGCATTTT
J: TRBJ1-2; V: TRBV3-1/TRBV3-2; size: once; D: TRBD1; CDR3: CASSRGTGKGYTF; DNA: TGTGCCAGCAGCCGAGGGACAGGGAAGGGCTACACCTTC
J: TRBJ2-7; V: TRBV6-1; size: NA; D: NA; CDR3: CASSEANSYEQYF; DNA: TGTGCCAGCAGTGAAGCGAACAGCTACGAGCAGTACTTC
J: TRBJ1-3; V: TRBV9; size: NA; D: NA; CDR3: CASSVDAGGTGNTIYF; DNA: TGTGCCAGCAGCGTGGACGCCGGGGGAACTGGAAACACCATATATTTT
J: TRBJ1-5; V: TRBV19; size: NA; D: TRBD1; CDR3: CATKPTGERDQPQHF; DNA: TGTGCCACCAAACCTACAGGGGAGAGGGATCAGCCCCAGCATTTT
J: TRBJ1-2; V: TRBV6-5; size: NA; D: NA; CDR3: CASSSRTDSYGYTF; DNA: TGTGCCAGCAGTAGCAGGACAGACTCCTATGGCTACACCTTC
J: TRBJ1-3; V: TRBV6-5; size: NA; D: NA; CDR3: CASRTGVTGNTIYF; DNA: TGTGCCAGCAGGACGGGGGTAACTGGAAACACCATATATTTT
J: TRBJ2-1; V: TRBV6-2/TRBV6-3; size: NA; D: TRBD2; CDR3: CASSPLGTSGGSHNEQFF; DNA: TGTGCCAGCAGTCCACTTGGGACTAGCGGGGGGTCGCACAATGAGCAGTTCTTC
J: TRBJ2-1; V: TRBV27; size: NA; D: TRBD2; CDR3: CASSLVAGTNPYNEQFF; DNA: TGTGCCAGCAGTTTAGTGGCAGGGACTAATCCCTACAATGAGCAGTTCTTC
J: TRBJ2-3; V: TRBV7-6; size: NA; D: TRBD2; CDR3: CASSLAGLAVSTDTQYF; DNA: TGTGCCAGCAGCTTAGCAGGGCTAGCGGTCAGCACAGATACGCAGTATTTT
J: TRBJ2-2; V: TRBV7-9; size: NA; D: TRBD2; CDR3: CASSFRGGDTGELFF; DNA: TGTGCCAGCAGCTTCCGGGGGGGTGACACCGGGGAGCTGTTTTTT
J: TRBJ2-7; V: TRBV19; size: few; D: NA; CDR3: CASKWAARQDYEQYF; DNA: TGTGCCAGTAAATGGGCTGCCAGACAGGACTACGAGCAGTACTTC
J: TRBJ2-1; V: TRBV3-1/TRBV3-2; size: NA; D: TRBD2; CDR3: CASSASAGELNEQFF; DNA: TGTGCCAGCAGCGCGTCAGCGGGGGAGCTCAATGAGCAGTTCTTC
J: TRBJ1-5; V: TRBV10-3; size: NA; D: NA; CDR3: CAISEGRGSGQPQHF; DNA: TGTGCCATCAGTGAAGGTAGGGGTTCTGGTCAGCCCCAGCATTTT
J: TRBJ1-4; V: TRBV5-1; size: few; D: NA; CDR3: CASSAGSPGTEKLFF; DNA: TGCGCCAGCAGCGCGGGGTCCCCGGGGACTGAAAAACTGTTTTTT
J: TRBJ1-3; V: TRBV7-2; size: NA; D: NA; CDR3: CASSLSTLYGNTIYF; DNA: TGTGCCAGCAGCTTATCAACTTTATATGGAAACACCATATATTTT
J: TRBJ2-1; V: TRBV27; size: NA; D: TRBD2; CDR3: CASSFQPTSGVNNEQFF; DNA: TGTGCCAGCAGTTTTCAGCCGACTAGCGGGGTTAACAATGAGCAGTTCTTC
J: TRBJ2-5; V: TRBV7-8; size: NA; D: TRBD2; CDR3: CASSHRPAGARYQETQYF; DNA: TGTGCCAGCAGCCATCGCCCAGCGGGGGCAAGGTACCAAGAGACCCAGTACTTC
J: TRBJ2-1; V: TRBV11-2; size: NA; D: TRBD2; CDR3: CASSLVASGYNEQFF; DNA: TGTGCCAGCAGCTTAGTGGCTAGCGGTTACAATGAGCAGTTCTTC
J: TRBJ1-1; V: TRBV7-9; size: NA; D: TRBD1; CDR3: CASSLVGTGLTEAFF; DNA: TGTGCCAGCAGCTTAGTCGGGACAGGGCTCACTGAAGCTTTCTTT
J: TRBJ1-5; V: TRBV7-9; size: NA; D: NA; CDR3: CASSFWPRDNSNQPQHF; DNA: NA
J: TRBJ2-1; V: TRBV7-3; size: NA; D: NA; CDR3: CASSGAHQTGNEQFF; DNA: TGTGCCAGCAGCGGGGCACACCAGACAGGCAATGAGCAGTTCTTC
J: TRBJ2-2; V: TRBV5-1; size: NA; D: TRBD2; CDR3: CASSLLAGGSTGELFF; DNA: TGCGCCAGCAGCTTACTAGCGGGGGGGAGCACCGGGGAGCTGTTTTTT
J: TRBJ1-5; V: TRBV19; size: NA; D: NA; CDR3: CASSIEGRSSNQPQHF; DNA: TGTGCCAGTAGTATCGAAGGCAGGTCAAGCAATCAGCCCCAGCATTTT
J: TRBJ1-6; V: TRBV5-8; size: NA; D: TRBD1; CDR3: CASSLGTGGSQNSPLHF; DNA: TGTGCCAGCAGCTTGGGAACAGGGGGCTCTCAGAATTCACCCCTCCACTTT
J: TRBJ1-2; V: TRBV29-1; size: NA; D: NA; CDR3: CSVNPGRDGYTF; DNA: TGCAGCGTTAACCCAGGGAGGGATGGCTACACCTTC
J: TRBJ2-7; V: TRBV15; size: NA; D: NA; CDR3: CATSRIDTGREQYF; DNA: TGTGCCACCAGCAGGATAGACACAGGACGCGAGCAGTACTTC
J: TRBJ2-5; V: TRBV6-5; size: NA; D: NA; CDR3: CASQRTTPVGETQYF; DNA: TGTGCCAGTCAGCGGACTACCCCTGTTGGGGAGACCCAGTACTTC
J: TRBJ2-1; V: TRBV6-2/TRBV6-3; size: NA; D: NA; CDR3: CASSSPATGSYNEQFF; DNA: TGTGCCAGCAGTTCCCCAGCAACAGGTTCCTACAATGAGCAGTTCTTC
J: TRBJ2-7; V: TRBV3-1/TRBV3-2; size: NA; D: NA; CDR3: CASSHLLRGGEQYF; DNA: TGTGCCAGCAGCCATTTATTGAGGGGGGGTGAGCAGTACTTC
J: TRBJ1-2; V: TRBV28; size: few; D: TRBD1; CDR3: CASSRRQGPGDYGYTF; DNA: TGTGCCAGCAGTCGTAGACAGGGGCCGGGGGATTACGGCTACACCTTC
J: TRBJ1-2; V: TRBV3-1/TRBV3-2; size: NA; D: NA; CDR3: CASSQDVIPNYGYTF; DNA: TGTGCCAGCAGCCAAGACGTTATCCCTAACTATGGCTACACCTTC
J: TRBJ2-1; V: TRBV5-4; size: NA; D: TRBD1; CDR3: CASSAGQGWDEQFF; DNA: TGTGCCAGCAGCGCAGGACAGGGCTGGGATGAGCAGTTCTTC
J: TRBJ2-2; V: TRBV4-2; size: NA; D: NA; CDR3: CASSQVATGELFF; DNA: TGTGCCAGCAGCCAAGTGGCCACCGGGGAGCTGTTTTTT
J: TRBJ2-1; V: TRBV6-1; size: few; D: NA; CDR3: CASSEGEFVRNNEQFF; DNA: TGTGCCAGCAGTGAAGGGGAGTTCGTACGGAACAATGAGCAGTTCTTC
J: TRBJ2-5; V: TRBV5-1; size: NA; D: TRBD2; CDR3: CASSLGGLAGTGTQYF; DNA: TGCGCCAGCAGCTTGGGGGGACTAGCGGGAACGGGGACCCAGTACTTC
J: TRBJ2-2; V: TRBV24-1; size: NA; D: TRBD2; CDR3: CATSAASGGPWNTGELFF; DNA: TGTGCCACCAGTGCGGCTAGCGGGGGCCCTTGGAACACCGGGGAGCTGTTTTTT